This TCR beta chain is from a study of T cell responses to AZD1222 COVID-19 vaccine. Findings and limits, study-wide: At study baseline, merely six AZD1222 recipients were seropositive. Within unmutated variant regions lay the reported targets of nearly half of spike-specific TCRs.

About this clone: What it recognizes is unknown.

The repertoire was sequenced with immunoSEQ multiplex PCR; TCRdb's copy has only in-frame clones and lacks some. This sample carries roughly 190,000 clones, 90% to 95% of them seen once, and the ten largest clones take about 3.9%. The length of the CDR3 is 12 residues. The germline V gene encodes CDR1 SGDLS and CDR2 YYNGEE. Trimming cost V 6 bases and J 4 bases, with 10 bases left between them. The source of this sequence is an adult in good health. This chain links TRBV9 with TRBJ1-2; weak D call: TRBD1 (6 bases). This sample comprised peripheral blood, obtained on day 0 of AZD1222 vaccination. CDR3 nucleotides: TGTGCCAGCACCCAGGGGACCTATGGCTACACCTTC. The encoded protein is CASTQGTYGYTF.